The rows below give T cell receptor beta chains drawn from one sample of a study of OX40 agonist ivuxolimab in advanced cancers. Only in-frame clones appear in the TCRdb table, and some are missing; sequencing was by immunoSEQ multiplex PCR. There are tens of thousands of clones in the sample; 90% to 95% occur only once, and roughly 13% lies in the top ten. The sample consisted of CD4+ or CD8+ T cells sorted from blood, taken in a trial of the OX40 agonist ivuxolimab. The receptors were gathered from an adult with an advanced solid tumor such as melanoma, head and neck, liver or kidney cancer. CDR3s include the opening cysteine and the closing phenylalanine or tryptophan. A D gene is named only where the DNA matches it firmly. Rows may omit the clone size; those that give it use once, few, many or a size class.

TRBV11-2	16	.	TRBJ1-4	.	CASSLRQGATNEKLFF	TGTGCCAGCAGCTTAAGGCAGGGAGCAACTAATGAAAAACTGTTTTTT
TRBV7-6	16	.	TRBJ2-3	TRBD2	CASSLREGLGADTQYF	TGTGCCAGCAGCTTAAGGGAGGGGTTAGGAGCAGATACGCAGTATTTT
TRBV29-1	12	.	TRBJ2-5	.	CSGGGRLETQYF	TGCAGCGGGGGAGGCAGATTAGAGACCCAGTACTTC
TRBV28	15	once	TRBJ2-5	.	CASSLSPVGMETQYF	TGTGCCAGCAGTTTATCCCCTGTCGGGATGGAGACCCAGTACTTC
TRBV6-5	15	.	TRBJ1-2	.	CASSWGGALDYGYTF	TGTGCCAGCAGTTGGGGGGGGGCGCTAGACTATGGCTACACCTTC
TRBV6-1	12	.	TRBJ1-2	.	CASSDRLYGYTF	TGTGCCAGCAGTGACAGGTTGTATGGCTACACCTTC
TRBV7-6	13	.	TRBJ2-7	.	CASSLLAQREQYF	TGTGCCAGCAGCTTATTGGCCCAGCGCGAGCAGTACTTC
TRBV12-5	15	.	TRBJ2-7	.	CASGLEPPGLYEQYF	TGTGCTAGTGGTTTGGAACCCCCGGGACTTTACGAGCAGTACTTC
TRBV6-7	16	.	TRBJ1-3	.	CASSSGPRLSGNTIYF	TGTGCCAGCAGTTCGGGACCGAGACTCTCTGGAAACACCATATATTTT
TRBV2	14	.	TRBJ2-1	TRBD2	CASMAGGFWNEQFF	TGTGCCAGCATGGCGGGGGGGTTTTGGAATGAGCAGTTCTTC
TRBV6-6	16	.	TRBJ1-2	TRBD1	CASSYSMTGGNYGYTF	TGTGCCAGCAGTTACTCTATGACAGGGGGGAACTATGGCTACACCTTC
TRBV6-5	13	.	TRBJ1-2	.	CASSYSTVYGYTF	TGTGCCAGCAGTTACTCGACAGTCTATGGCTACACCTTC
TRBV7-9	15	.	TRBJ1-2	.	CASSLVMAEDYGYTF	TGTGCCAGCAGCTTAGTAATGGCGGAAGACTATGGCTACACCTTC
TRBV19	13	.	TRBJ2-7	.	CASSIGGGTEQYF	TGTGCCAGTAGTATTGGGGGCGGGACCGAGCAGTACTTC
TRBV4-3	14	.	TRBJ1-1	.	CASSQDEGTPEAFF	TGCGCCAGCAGCCAAGACGAGGGAACCCCTGAAGCTTTCTTT
TRBV27	16	.	TRBJ2-3	TRBD2	CASSLALAVSTDTQYF	TGTGCCAGCAGTTTGGCCCTAGCGGTTAGCACAGATACGCAGTATTTT
TRBV4-3	14	.	TRBJ2-7	.	CASSPGSAGYEQYF	TGCGCCAGCAGCCCCGGTTCGGCTGGCTACGAGCAGTACTTC
TRBV7-9	14	.	TRBJ1-1	.	CASSLAGVRTEAFF	TGTGCCAGCAGCTTAGCGGGGGTAAGGACTGAAGCTTTCTTT
TRBV18	12	few	TRBJ2-7	.	CASSPRKNEQYF	TGTGCCAGCTCACCTAGGAAGAACGAGCAGTACTTC
TRBV7-2	15	.	TRBJ2-5	TRBD2	CASSLSGRGRETQYF	TGTGCCAGCAGCTTAAGCGGGAGAGGCAGAGAGACCCAGTACTTC
TRBV5-1	17	.	TRBJ2-7	TRBD1	CASSGLAADRGSGEQYF	TGCGCCAGCAGTGGCCTTGCTGCGGACAGGGGTTCTGGAGAGCAGTACTTC
TRBV7-6	13	.	TRBJ2-7	.	CASSAAGFYEQYF	TGTGCCAGCAGCGCGGCAGGGTTTTACGAGCAGTACTTC
TRBV7-2	14	.	TRBJ2-1	.	CASSLEVGYNEQFF	TGTGCCAGCAGCTTAGAGGTGGGGTACAATGAGCAGTTCTTC
TRBV5-4	16	.	TRBJ2-7	TRBD1	CASSASLTGGGYEQYF	TGTGCCAGCAGCGCGTCCTTGACAGGGGGCGGCTACGAGCAGTACTTC
TRBV27	14	.	TRBJ2-1	TRBD2	CASFPLAAGNEQFF	TGTGCCAGCTTCCCCCTAGCGGCGGGGAATGAGCAGTTCTTC
TRBV25-1	12	.	TRBJ2-7	.	CASSEYSFEQYF	TGTGCCAGCAGTGAATATAGCTTCGAGCAGTACTTC
TRBV6-1	15	.	TRBJ2-7	TRBD1	CASSLSGQETYEQYF	TGTGCCAGCAGCCTATCGGGACAGGAGACCTACGAGCAGTACTTC
TRBV25-1	15	.	TRBJ2-3	.	CASSEWDQGTDTQYF	TGTGCCAGCAGTGAATGGGACCAAGGGACGGATACGCAGTATTTT
TRBV10-3	14	.	TRBJ2-1	.	CAISDSPSYNEQFF	TGTGCCATCAGTGATTCTCCCTCCTACAATGAGCAGTTCTTC
TRBV19	11	.	TRBJ1-1	.	CASSENTEAFF	TGTGCCAGTAGTGAGAACACTGAAGCTTTCTTT
TRBV28	17	.	TRBJ2-6	.	CASKSQGPYSGANVLTF	TGTGCCAGCAAATCGCAGGGGCCCTACTCTGGGGCCAACGTCCTGACTTTC
TRBV10-2	11	.	TRBJ1-3	.	CASSEVDTIYF	TGCGCCAGCAGTGAGGTGGACACCATATATTTT
TRBV29-1	13	.	TRBJ2-7	TRBD2	CSVAEGLAGEQYF	TGCAGCGTTGCTGAGGGACTAGCGGGTGAGCAGTACTTC
TRBV7-3	13	.	TRBJ2-2	.	CASRTGNTGELFF	TGTGCCAGCCGAACGGGAAACACCGGGGAGCTGTTTTTT
TRBV27	14	.	TRBJ1-2	TRBD1	CASSSSTGFYGYTF	TGTGCCAGCAGTTCCTCGACAGGGTTCTATGGCTACACCTTC
TRBV19	12	once	TRBJ2-1	TRBD1	CASSIRGHEQFF	TGTGCCAGTAGTATAAGGGGGCATGAGCAGTTCTTC
TRBV5-8	15	.	TRBJ2-5	TRBD2	CASSPGLAGVETQYF	TGTGCCAGCAGCCCCGGACTAGCGGGGGTAGAGACCCAGTACTTC
TRBV9	15	.	TRBJ1-1	.	CASSVAPGGSTEAFF	TGTGCCAGCAGCGTAGCCCCCGGAGGAAGCACTGAAGCTTTCTTT
TRBV13	13	.	TRBJ2-7	.	CASSLGRSYEQYF	TGTGCCAGCAGCTTAGGGCGCTCCTACGAGCAGTACTTC
TRBV4-1	17	.	TRBJ1-2	TRBD1	CASSQHPGQRMSGGYTF	TGCGCCAGCAGCCAACATCCGGGACAGCGTATGAGCGGTGGCTACACCTTC
TRBV19	15	.	TRBJ1-2	.	CASSIVRGRNYGYTF	TGTGCCAGTAGTATAGTGCGGGGACGGAACTATGGCTACACCTTC
TRBV4-1	15	.	TRBJ1-6	TRBD1	CASSHPGQGNSPLHF	TGCGCCAGCAGCCACCCTGGACAGGGTAATTCACCCCTCCACTTT
TRBV14	15	.	TRBJ2-4	.	CASLRDLIAKNIQYF	TGTGCCAGCCTCCGGGACCTCATAGCCAAAAACATTCAGTACTTC
TRBV7-6	13	.	TRBJ2-7	.	CASSSGTSYEQYF	TGTGCCAGCAGCTCCGGGACATCCTACGAGCAGTACTTC
TRBV4-1	14	.	TRBJ2-5	.	CASSKTRGPETQYF	TGCGCCAGCAGTAAAACTCGGGGGCCCGAGACCCAGTACTTC
TRBV4-3	15	.	TRBJ1-1	.	CATSSEAGGSTEAFF	TGCGCCACTTCCTCCGAAGCGGGGGGAAGCACTGAAGCTTTCTTT
TRBV7-9	16	.	TRBJ2-5	.	CASSLWVWASQETQYF	TGTGCCAGCAGCTTATGGGTTTGGGCTAGCCAAGAGACCCAGTACTTC
TRBV7-6	18	.	TRBJ1-1	.	CASSLALLVGGGNTEAFF	TGTGCCAGCAGCTTAGCGCTTTTGGTGGGGGGCGGGAACACTGAAGCTTTCTTT
TRBV5-1	15	.	TRBJ2-1	.	CASSLADSSYNEQFF	TGCGCCAGCAGCTTGGCGGATAGCTCCTACAATGAGCAGTTCTTC
TRBV10-2	17	.	TRBJ2-1	TRBD2	CASSELWSTSGNNEQFF	TGCGCCAGCAGTGAGCTTTGGTCGACTAGCGGAAACAATGAGCAGTTCTTC